This entry describes one T cell receptor (beta chain). V lost 0 bases to trimming and J lost 4 bases, with 14 bases between them. CDR1 and CDR2 from the germline V gene are SGDLS and YYNGEE. The CDR3 loop spans 16 amino acids. The record originates from a study of long-term antiretroviral therapy in people with HIV. Samples were assayed with immunoSEQ v3.0 at survey level. The protocol was immunoSEQ multiplex PCR, while the TCRdb copy is restricted to in-frame clones and leaves out a portion. This sample has tens of thousands of clones, with roughly four fifths found just once. The specimen was unsorted PBMCs, collected 1.1 years before starting antiretroviral therapy. The chain carries TRBV9 and TRBJ1-3; maybe TRBD1 (5 bases). The receptor's source is a woman between 25 and 40 years old with HIV. The CDR3 loop is CASSVASGGDGNTIYF. DNA of the CDR3: TGTGCCAGCAGCGTAGCCTCGGGGGGGGACGGAAACACCATATATTTT.